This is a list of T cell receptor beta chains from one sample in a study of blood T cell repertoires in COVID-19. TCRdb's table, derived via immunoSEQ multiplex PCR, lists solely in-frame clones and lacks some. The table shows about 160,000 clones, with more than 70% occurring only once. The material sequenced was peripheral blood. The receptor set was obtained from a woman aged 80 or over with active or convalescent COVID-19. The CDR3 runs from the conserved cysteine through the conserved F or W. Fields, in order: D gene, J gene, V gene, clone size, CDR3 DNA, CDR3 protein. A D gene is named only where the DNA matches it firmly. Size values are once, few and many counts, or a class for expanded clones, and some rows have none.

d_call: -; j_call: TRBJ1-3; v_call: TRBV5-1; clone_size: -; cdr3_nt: TGCGCCAGCAGCTTGGTTCCCATCATCTCTGGAAACACCATATATTTT; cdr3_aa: CASSLVPIISGNTIYF
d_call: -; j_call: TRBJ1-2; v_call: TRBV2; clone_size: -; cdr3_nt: TGTGCCAGCAGGGCAACTAACTATGGCTACACCTTC; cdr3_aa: CASRATNYGYTF
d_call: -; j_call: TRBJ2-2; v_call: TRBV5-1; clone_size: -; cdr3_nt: TGCGCCAGCAGCTTGAATCTAGGGGACACCGGGGAGCTGTTTTTT; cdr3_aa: CASSLNLGDTGELFF
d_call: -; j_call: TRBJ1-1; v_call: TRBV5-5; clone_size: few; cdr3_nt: TGTGCCAGCAGCTCCGGCTTAACGGGCACTGAAGCTTTCTTT; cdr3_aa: CASSSGLTGTEAFF
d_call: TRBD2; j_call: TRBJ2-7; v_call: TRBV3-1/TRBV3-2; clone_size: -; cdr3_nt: TGTGCCAGCCGGAGGGGACTAGCGGGAGGGCCTTACGAGCAGTACTTC; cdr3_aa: CASRRGLAGGPYEQYF
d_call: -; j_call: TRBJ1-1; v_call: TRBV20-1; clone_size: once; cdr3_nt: TGCAGGGGGAGGGGGAACACTGAAGCTTTCTTT; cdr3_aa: CRGRGNTEAFF
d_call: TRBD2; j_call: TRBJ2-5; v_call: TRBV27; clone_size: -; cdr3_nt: TGTGCCAGCAGTTTAATAGGGGGACTAGCGGGAGTAGAGACCCAGTACTTC; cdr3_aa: CASSLIGGLAGVETQYF
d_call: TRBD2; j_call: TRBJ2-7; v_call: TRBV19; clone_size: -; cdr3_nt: TGTGCCAGTAGGAGCGGGAGGAGTGGCGAGCAGTACTTC; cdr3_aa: CASRSGRSGEQYF
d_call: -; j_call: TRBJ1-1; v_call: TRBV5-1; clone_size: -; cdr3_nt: TGCGCCAGCAGCTTGGACCCGGGGGGGCTAGATACTGAAGCTTTCTTT; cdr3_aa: CASSLDPGGLDTEAFF
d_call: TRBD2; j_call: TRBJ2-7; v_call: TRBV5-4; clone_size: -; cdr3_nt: TGTGCCAGCAGCCCCCCCACTAGCGGTCCCGGAGGGGAGCAGTACTTC; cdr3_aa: CASSPPTSGPGGEQYF
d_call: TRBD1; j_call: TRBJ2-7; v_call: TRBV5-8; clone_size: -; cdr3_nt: TGTGCCAGCAGCTTGGGACAGGGATCCTACGAGCAGTACTTC; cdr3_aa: CASSLGQGSYEQYF
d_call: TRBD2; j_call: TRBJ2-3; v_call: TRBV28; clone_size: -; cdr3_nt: TGTGCCAGCAGTTTAGGCGGGAGCTTCACAGATACGCAGTATTTT; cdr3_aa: CASSLGGSFTDTQYF
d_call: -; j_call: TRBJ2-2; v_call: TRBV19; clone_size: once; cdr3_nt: TGTGCCAGTAGTGCGCGGGGGCCCTGGAACACCGGGGAGCTGTTTTTT; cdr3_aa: CASSARGPWNTGELFF
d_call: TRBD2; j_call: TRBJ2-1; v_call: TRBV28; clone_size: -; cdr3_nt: TGTGCCAGCAGTTCGGGGACTAGCGGGACTGATGAGCAGTTCTTC; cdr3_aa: CASSSGTSGTDEQFF
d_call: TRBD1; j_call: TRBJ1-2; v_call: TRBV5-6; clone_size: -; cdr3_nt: TGTGCCAGCAGCCAGAGGACAGGCGCAGGGGCCTATGGCTACACCTTC; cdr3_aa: CASSQRTGAGAYGYTF
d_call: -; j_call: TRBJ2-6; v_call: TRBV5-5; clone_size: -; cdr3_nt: TGTGCCAGCAGCTTTGAGGGCAGCCGCTCTGGGGCCAACGTCCTGACTTTC; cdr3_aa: CASSFEGSRSGANVLTF
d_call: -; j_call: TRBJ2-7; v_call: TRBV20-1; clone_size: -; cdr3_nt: TGCAGTGCTAGTGAGACGGGAGCAAGATCGCGGGAGCAGTACTTC; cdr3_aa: CSASETGARSREQYF
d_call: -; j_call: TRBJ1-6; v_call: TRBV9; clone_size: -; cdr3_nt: TGTGCCAGCAGCGTACGAGGAGCTTCACCCCTCCACTTT; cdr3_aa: CASSVRGASPLHF
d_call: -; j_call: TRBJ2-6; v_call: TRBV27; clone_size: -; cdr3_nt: TGTGCCAGCAGCAACTCTGGGGCCAACGTCCTGACTTTC; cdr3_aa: CASSNSGANVLTF
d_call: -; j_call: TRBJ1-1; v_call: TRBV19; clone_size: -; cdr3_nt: TGTGCCAGTAGTCCCCATTCGTCCAGGGGCGAATACAACATGAACACTGAAGCTTTCTTT; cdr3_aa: CASSPHSSRGEYNMNTEAFF
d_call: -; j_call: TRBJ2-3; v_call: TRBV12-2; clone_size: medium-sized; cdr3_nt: TGTGCAAGTCGCTTGAGAGGGGGCAACACAGATACGCAGTATTTT; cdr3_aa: CASRLRGGNTDTQYF